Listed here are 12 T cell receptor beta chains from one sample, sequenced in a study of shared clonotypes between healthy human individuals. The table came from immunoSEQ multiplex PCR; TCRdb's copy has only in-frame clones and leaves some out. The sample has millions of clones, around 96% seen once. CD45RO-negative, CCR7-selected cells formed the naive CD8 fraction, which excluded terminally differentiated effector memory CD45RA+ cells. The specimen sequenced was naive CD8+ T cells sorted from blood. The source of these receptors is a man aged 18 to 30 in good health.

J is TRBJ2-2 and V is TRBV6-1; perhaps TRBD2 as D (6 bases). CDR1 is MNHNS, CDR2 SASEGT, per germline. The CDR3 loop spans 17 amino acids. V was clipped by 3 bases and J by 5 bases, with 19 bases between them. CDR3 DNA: TGTGCCAGCAGTGACTACGTTTGGACTATAGGGACCGGGGAGCTGTTTTTT. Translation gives CASSDYVWTIGTGELFF.

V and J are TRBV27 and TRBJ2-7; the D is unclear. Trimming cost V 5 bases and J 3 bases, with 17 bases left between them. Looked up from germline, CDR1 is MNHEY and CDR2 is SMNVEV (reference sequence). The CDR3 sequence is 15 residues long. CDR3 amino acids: CASSTGPGRFYEQYF. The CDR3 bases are TGTGCCAGCAGTACCGGACCGGGTCGTTTCTACGAGCAGTACTTC.

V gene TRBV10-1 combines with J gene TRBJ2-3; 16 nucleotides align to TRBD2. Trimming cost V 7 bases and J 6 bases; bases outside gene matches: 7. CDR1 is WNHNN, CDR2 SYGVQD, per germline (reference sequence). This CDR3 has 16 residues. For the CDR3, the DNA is TGCGCCAGCAAAGGGACTAGCGGGAGGGCTAATGATACGCAGTATTTT. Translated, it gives CASKGTSGRANDTQYF.

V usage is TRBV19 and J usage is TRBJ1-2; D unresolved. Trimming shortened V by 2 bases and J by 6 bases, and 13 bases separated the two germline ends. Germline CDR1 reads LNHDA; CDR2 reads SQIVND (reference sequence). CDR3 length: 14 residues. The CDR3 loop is CASSILVGMDGYTF. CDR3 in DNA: TGTGCCAGTAGTATATTGGTGGGAATGGATGGCTACACCTTC.

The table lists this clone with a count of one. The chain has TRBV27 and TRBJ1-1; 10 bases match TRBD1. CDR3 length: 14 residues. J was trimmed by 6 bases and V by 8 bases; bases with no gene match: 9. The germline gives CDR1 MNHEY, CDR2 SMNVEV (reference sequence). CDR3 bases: TGTGCCAGCCGTTACGGGACAGGGGTGTCTGAAGCTTTCTTT. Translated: CASRYGTGVSEAFF.

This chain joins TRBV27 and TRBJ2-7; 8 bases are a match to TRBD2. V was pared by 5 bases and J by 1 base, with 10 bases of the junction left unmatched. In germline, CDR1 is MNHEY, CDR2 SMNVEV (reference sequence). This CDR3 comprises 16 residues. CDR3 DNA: TGTGCCAGCAGTCCCTCCGGGGGGGTTAGGTCCTACGAGCAGTACTTC. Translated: CASSPSGGVRSYEQYF.

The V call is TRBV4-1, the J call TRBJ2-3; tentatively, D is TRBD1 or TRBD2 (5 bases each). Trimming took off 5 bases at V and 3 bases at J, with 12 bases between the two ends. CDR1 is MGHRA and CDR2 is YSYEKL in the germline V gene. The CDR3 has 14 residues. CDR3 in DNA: TGCGCCAGCAGCGTCGGGACGGGGACAGATACGCAGTATTTT. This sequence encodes CASSVGTGTDTQYF.

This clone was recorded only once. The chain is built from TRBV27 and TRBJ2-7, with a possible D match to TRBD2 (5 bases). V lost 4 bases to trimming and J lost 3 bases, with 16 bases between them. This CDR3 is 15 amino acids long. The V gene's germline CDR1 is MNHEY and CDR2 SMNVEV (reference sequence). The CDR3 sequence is CASSSALAPFYEQYF. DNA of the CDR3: TGTGCCAGCAGTTCCGCCCTAGCTCCATTCTACGAGCAGTACTTC.

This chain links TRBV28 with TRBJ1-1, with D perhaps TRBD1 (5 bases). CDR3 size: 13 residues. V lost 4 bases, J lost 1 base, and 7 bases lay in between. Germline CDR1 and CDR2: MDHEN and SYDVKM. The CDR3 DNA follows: TGTGCCAGCAGTTGGGGGGGGAACACTGAAGCTTTCTTT. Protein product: CASSWGGNTEAFF.

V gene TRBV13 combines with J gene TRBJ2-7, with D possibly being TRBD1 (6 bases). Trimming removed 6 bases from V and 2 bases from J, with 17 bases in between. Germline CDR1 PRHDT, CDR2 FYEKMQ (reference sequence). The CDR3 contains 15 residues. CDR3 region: CASSNGLDRPYEQYF. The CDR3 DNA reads TGTGCCAGCAGTAATGGTTTGGACAGACCCTACGAGCAGTACTTC. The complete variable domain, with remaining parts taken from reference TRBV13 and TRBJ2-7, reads AAGVIQSPRHLIKEKRETATLKCYPIPRHDTVYWYQQGPGQDPQFLISFYEKMQSDKGSIPDRFSAQQFSDYHSELNMSSLELGDSALYFCASSNGLDRPYEQYFGPGTRLTVT.

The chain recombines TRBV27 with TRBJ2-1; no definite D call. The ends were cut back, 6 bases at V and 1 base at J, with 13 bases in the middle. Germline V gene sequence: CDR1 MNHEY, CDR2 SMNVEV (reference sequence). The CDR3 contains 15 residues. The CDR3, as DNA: TGTGCCAGCAGCCCACCGACGGTATCCTACAATGAGCAGTTCTTC. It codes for CASSPPTVSYNEQFF.

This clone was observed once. The CDR3 sequence: CASSWTGGRTEAFF. The CDR3 coding sequence is TGTGCCAGCAGTTGGACAGGGGGTCGGACTGAAGCTTTCTTT. V is TRBV27 and J is TRBJ1-1; 10 bases line up with TRBD1. The CDR3 runs to 14 residues. The V and J ends lost 4 bases and 5 bases, in that order; junction bases with no gene match: 4. Germline CDR1 and CDR2: MNHEY and SMNVEV (reference sequence).